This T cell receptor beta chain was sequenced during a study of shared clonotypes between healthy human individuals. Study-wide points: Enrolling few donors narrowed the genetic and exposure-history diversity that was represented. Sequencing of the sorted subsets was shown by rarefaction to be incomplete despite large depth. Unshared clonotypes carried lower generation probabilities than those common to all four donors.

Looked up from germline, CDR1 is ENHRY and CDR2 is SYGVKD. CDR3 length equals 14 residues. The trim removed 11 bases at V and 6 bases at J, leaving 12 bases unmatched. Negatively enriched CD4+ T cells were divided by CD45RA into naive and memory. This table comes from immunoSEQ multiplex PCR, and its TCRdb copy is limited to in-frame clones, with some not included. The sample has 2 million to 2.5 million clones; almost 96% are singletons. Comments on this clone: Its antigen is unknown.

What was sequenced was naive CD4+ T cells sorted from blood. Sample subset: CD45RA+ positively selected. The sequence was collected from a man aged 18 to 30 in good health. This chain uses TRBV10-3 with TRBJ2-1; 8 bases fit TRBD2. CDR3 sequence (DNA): TGTGCCGTAAAGGGACTAGATCCCAGCAATGAGCAGTTCTTC. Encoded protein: CAVKGLDPSNEQFF.